The rows below give T cell receptor beta chains drawn from one sample of a study of blood T cells in healthy people across ages. TCRdb re-called the 5' RACE reads with MiXCR, one entry per CDR3 protein. This table holds roughly 1,300,000 distinct CDR3 sequences, almost 60% found once. Sequenced input: blood. Every receptor here comes from a man younger than 30 in good health. Both conserved end residues are part of each CDR3. Where a row states a size, it is once, few, many or the class of an expanded clone; other rows omit it.

V gene: TRBV5-6
clone size: NA
CDR3 protein: CASSLWGSPAPLHF

V gene: TRBV10-3
clone size: NA
CDR3 protein: CAISDLGSGMGETQYF

V gene: TRBV2
clone size: NA
CDR3 protein: CASSEGGRHYGYTF

V gene: TRBV4-1
clone size: NA
CDR3 protein: CASSLPGRSSYEQYF

V gene: TRBV6-2/TRBV6-3
clone size: NA
CDR3 protein: CASSYTRGNEQYF

V gene: TRBV10-3
clone size: few
CDR3 protein: CAISDSEETQYF

V gene: TRBV6-1
clone size: NA
CDR3 protein: CASSDVAKGASGYTF

V gene: TRBV4-1
clone size: NA
CDR3 protein: CASSQSGTIGGYTF

V gene: TRBV29-1
clone size: NA
CDR3 protein: CSVTRGRLNTEAFF

V gene: TRBV15
clone size: NA
CDR3 protein: CATSRGFTGHEAFF

V gene: TRBV4-1
clone size: few
CDR3 protein: CASSQTQNIQYF

V gene: TRBV2
clone size: NA
CDR3 protein: CASVGEAETQYF

V gene: TRBV6-2/TRBV6-3
clone size: NA
CDR3 protein: CASSPGHGQGAYEQYF

V gene: TRBV20-1
clone size: NA
CDR3 protein: CSSQASGSVDTQYF

V gene: TRBV20-1
clone size: NA
CDR3 protein: CSARGDQSYNEQFF

V gene: TRBV20-1
clone size: few
CDR3 protein: CSALSAKLAKNIQYF

V gene: TRBV12-3/TRBV12-4
clone size: once
CDR3 protein: CASSVNSRGNQPQHF

V gene: TRBV29-1
clone size: NA
CDR3 protein: CSGGGYYGYTF

V gene: TRBV3-1
clone size: NA
CDR3 protein: CASSQGGTVYSYEQYF

V gene: TRBV7-8
clone size: NA
CDR3 protein: CASSLARDGGSYEQYF

V gene: TRBV7-2
clone size: few
CDR3 protein: CASSYGLAGTYEQYF

V gene: TRBV19
clone size: NA
CDR3 protein: CASRMTSGGKETQYF

V gene: TRBV9
clone size: few
CDR3 protein: CASSDRDFREETQYF

V gene: TRBV29-1
clone size: NA
CDR3 protein: CSVVDRGYNEQFF

V gene: TRBV5-1
clone size: NA
CDR3 protein: CASSQSGSYNEQFF

V gene: TRBV28
clone size: NA
CDR3 protein: CATVAGEAETQYF

V gene: TRBV3-1
clone size: NA
CDR3 protein: CASSQDPGVDGYTF

V gene: TRBV7-2
clone size: NA
CDR3 protein: CASSLSSGSTSYEQYF

V gene: TRBV7-2
clone size: few
CDR3 protein: CASTKYGNSPLHF

V gene: TRBV15
clone size: NA
CDR3 protein: CATSREPRDEQYF

V gene: TRBV7-2
clone size: few
CDR3 protein: CASSPPGGNNSPLHF

V gene: TRBV7-9
clone size: NA
CDR3 protein: CASSFRVGGDHEQYF

V gene: TRBV7-2
clone size: NA
CDR3 protein: CASSSLQGANYEQYF

V gene: TRBV4-1
clone size: NA
CDR3 protein: CASSQVEEAYEQYF

V gene: TRBV6-1
clone size: NA
CDR3 protein: CASSYRAFRTGELFF

V gene: TRBV3-1
clone size: NA
CDR3 protein: CASSQEEVLVGSSYEQYF

V gene: TRBV7-2
clone size: few
CDR3 protein: CASSLGVHAYEQYF

V gene: TRBV20-1
clone size: NA
CDR3 protein: CSARASGGDDTQYF

V gene: TRBV5-1
clone size: NA
CDR3 protein: CASSPRDRSHEQYF

V gene: TRBV7-8
clone size: many
CDR3 protein: CASSPSLPTGLNYGYTF

V gene: TRBV4-1
clone size: NA
CDR3 protein: CASSQDLSGVPQETQYF

V gene: TRBV21-1
clone size: NA
CDR3 protein: CASSALGDYEQYF

V gene: TRBV30
clone size: NA
CDR3 protein: CTWSVPGFSYEQYF

V gene: TRBV27
clone size: NA
CDR3 protein: CASSLSGAGGYTF

V gene: TRBV2
clone size: few
CDR3 protein: CASSEGQTEYF

V gene: TRBV7-9
clone size: NA
CDR3 protein: CASSLVEQGATDTQYF

V gene: TRBV29-1
clone size: few
CDR3 protein: CSVEGTEAFF

V gene: TRBV28
clone size: NA
CDR3 protein: CASSVGGPDTQYF

V gene: TRBV5-6
clone size: NA
CDR3 protein: CASSLPGSNQPQHF

V gene: TRBV6-1
clone size: few
CDR3 protein: CASSPILHLTYTGELFF

V gene: TRBV7-2
clone size: NA
CDR3 protein: CASSRDGPAGTQYF

V gene: TRBV7-2
clone size: NA
CDR3 protein: CASSVTGVSYEQYF

V gene: TRBV12-3/TRBV12-4
clone size: NA
CDR3 protein: CASSPWGVRSYEQYF

V gene: TRBV29-1
clone size: NA
CDR3 protein: CSVEVPLMTGPFGVQYF

V gene: TRBV4-3
clone size: NA
CDR3 protein: CASSPSGTGGLTDTQYF

V gene: TRBV10-3
clone size: many
CDR3 protein: CAITRDLNYEQFF

V gene: TRBV27
clone size: few
CDR3 protein: CASSHLAPVAGTYEQYF

V gene: TRBV19
clone size: NA
CDR3 protein: CATRTGYEQYF

V gene: TRBV12-3/TRBV12-4
clone size: few
CDR3 protein: CASSLEFTGGFADTQYF

V gene: TRBV27
clone size: NA
CDR3 protein: CASSLFPGVSTDTQYF